This entry lists 20 T cell receptor beta chains sequenced from one sample in a study of T-cell reconstitution after alpha-beta-depleted transplantation in children. Researchers prepared the TCRbeta library using unique molecular identifiers, the study reports. TCRdb reanalysed the PCR reads using MiXCR and keeps one entry per CDR3 protein. The repertoire holds about 610,000 distinct CDR3 sequences, with roughly a tenth as singletons. Sequenced material: PBMCs from the stem cell graft donor, taken from the stem cell graft. These TCRs come from a human donor who donated a stem cell graft to a child with acute myeloid leukemia.

This clonotype was seen at least ten times. This chain links TRBV3-1 with TRBJ2-3; D might be TRBD1 (6 bases). The CDR3 consists of 15 residues. Germline values: CDR1 LGHDT, CDR2 YNNKEL (reference sequence). V was shortened by 1 base and J by 5 bases, with 13 bases between the two germline ends. CDR3 coding DNA: TGTGCCAGCAGCCAAGTGGGGCAGGGGCTAGATACGCAGTATTTT. It translates to CASSQVGQGLDTQYF.

This clonotype was observed a handful of times. V and J are TRBV4-1 and TRBJ2-5; TRBD1 matches at 10 bases. J lost 5 bases, V lost 6 bases, and 9 bases had no gene match. The CDR3 loop spans 15 amino acids. Germline V gene lookup returns CDR1 MGHRA and CDR2 YSYEKL. CDR3 bases: TGCGCCAGCAGGTTGGGACAGGGGAAATCTGAGACCCAGTACTTC. Its translation is CASRLGQGKSETQYF.

V usage is TRBV7-8 and J usage is TRBJ2-7; 9 bases fit TRBD2. Germline lookup yields CDR1 SGHVS and CDR2 FQNEAQ. V lost 4 bases, J lost 7 bases, and 14 bases stayed unmatched. The CDR3 is 16 amino acids. As DNA, the CDR3 is TGTGCCAGCAGCTCGTATTTGGCGGGAGGGATAAGGGAGCAGTACTTC. This encodes CASSSYLAGGIREQYF.

The J gene is TRBJ1-5, the V gene TRBV2; the D gene is possibly TRBD1 (5 bases). This CDR3 is 15 amino acids long. Germline CDR1 and CDR2: SNHLY and FYNNEI. V was trimmed by 1 base and J by 7 bases, leaving 14 bases between them. CDR3 in amino acids: CASSEVGRSGQPQHF. Written as DNA, the CDR3 is TGTGCCAGCAGTGAAGTGGGGCGTTCCGGCCAGCCCCAGCATTTT.

This clonotype occurred a few times. The V and J genes are TRBV12-3 or TRBV12-4 and TRBJ2-2; 7 bases match TRBD2. J was trimmed by 2 bases and V by 4 bases; bases with no gene match: 7. CDR3 length equals 16 residues. Here the CDR3 DNA reads TGTGCCAGCAGTTCGCGGGGAGGGCTAAACACCGGGGAGCTGTTTTTT. It encodes CASSSRGGLNTGELFF.

This rearrangement joins TRBV11-1 to TRBJ2-4; 7 bases are shared with TRBD1. The CDR3 spans 17 residues. Unmatched junction bases numbered 8, after V lost 2 bases and J lost 1 base. Germline values: CDR1 SGHAT, CDR2 FQDESV (reference sequence). This CDR3 is CASSLPTTGAAKNIQYF. The CDR3 DNA sequence: TGTGCCAGCAGCTTACCGACCACAGGGGCTGCCAAAAACATTCAGTACTTC.

In DNA, the CDR3 is TGTGCCAGCAGTTATGGGGTCGCAGATACGCAGTATTTT. Translated, it gives CASSYGVADTQYF. This chain connects TRBV6-5 to TRBJ2-3; D not certain. V lost 3 bases and J lost 4, with 8 bases in between. CDR3 length: 13 amino acids. Germline CDR1 is MNHEY and CDR2 is SVGAGI.

This chain uses TRBV5-1 with TRBJ2-5; 9 bases align to TRBD2. Looked up from germline, CDR1 is SGHRS and CDR2 is YFSETQ. V gave up 4 bases and J gave up 5 bases; unmatched junction bases: 6. The length of the CDR3 is 14 residues. The CDR3 sequence: CASSRREGRETQYF. The DNA for the CDR3 is TGCGCCAGCAGCCGGCGGGAGGGCCGGGAGACCCAGTACTTC.

This clonotype was observed a handful of times. The chain joins TRBV5-1 to TRBJ1-1; weak D call: TRBD1 (5 bases). Trimming removed 0 bases at V and 6 bases at J, with 12 bases between. The CDR3 is made up of 14 amino acids. Germline CDR1 SGHRS, CDR2 YFSETQ. This CDR3 reads CASSLVGVLPEAFF. DNA for the CDR3: TGCGCCAGCAGCTTGGTAGGGGTCCTCCCTGAAGCTTTCTTT. Looking up the rest from reference TRBV5-1 and TRBJ1-1 gives the full variable domain: KAGVTQTPRYLIKTRGQQVTLSCSPISGHRSVSWYQQTPGQGLQFLFEYFSETQRNKGNFPGRFSGRQFSNSRSEMNVSTLELGDSALYLCASSLVGVLPEAFFGQGTRLTVV.

The table lists this clonotype with a few counts. CDR3 sequence reads: CAWNLAGVQETQYF. CDR3 sequence (DNA): TGTGCCTGGAACCTAGCGGGAGTCCAAGAGACCCAGTACTTC. The chain employs TRBV30 and TRBJ2-5; 10 nucleotides agree with TRBD2. Looked up from germline, CDR1 is GTSNPN and CDR2 is SVGIG (reference sequence). There are 14 residues in the CDR3. V lost 4 bases and J lost 1; bases outside the gene matches: 3.

This chain uses TRBV5-1 with TRBJ2-5, with 7 positions matching TRBD1. The germline V gene encodes CDR1 SGHRS and CDR2 YFSETQ. The trim removed 3 bases at V and 5 bases at J, leaving 10 bases unmatched. CDR3 size: 15 residues. CDR3 nucleotides: TGCGCCAGCAGCTCCCTGACAGGGAGTGGGGAGACCCAGTACTTC. As protein: CASSSLTGSGETQYF.

CDR3 sequence: CASSWGAASSYEQYF. CDR3 coding DNA: TGTGCCAGCAGTTGGGGTGCGGCGAGCTCCTACGAGCAGTACTTC. The genes are TRBV12-3 or TRBV12-4 and TRBJ2-7; no clear D. CDR3 size: 15 residues. V lost 4 bases and J 0 bases, leaving 13 bases between the germline ends.

This chain links TRBV18 with TRBJ2-7, with a possible D match to TRBD1 (6 bases). V was trimmed by 3 bases and J by 2 bases, leaving 11 bases between them. This CDR3 is 14 amino acids long. CDR1 is KGHSH and CDR2 is LQKENI in the germline V gene. The CDR3 loop is CASSPEAGAYEQYF. The CDR3 nucleotides read TGTGCCAGCTCACCGGAAGCAGGGGCCTACGAGCAGTACTTC.

This clonotype was found a few times. This chain links TRBV20-1 with TRBJ2-5, with a weak D call TRBD2 (5 bases). Deletions cut 3 bases from V and 2 bases from J, with 13 bases between. CDR3 size: 14 residues. Germline V gene lookup returns CDR1 DFQATT and CDR2 SNEGSKA (reference sequence). For the CDR3, the DNA is TGCAGTGCTAGGAGGGTGAACTTACAAGAGACCCAGTACTTC. Protein: CSARRVNLQETQYF.

The V and J genes are TRBV29-1 and TRBJ1-1; unclear D gene. Germline CDR1 SQVTM, CDR2 ANQGSEA. V lost 8 bases to trimming and J lost 1 base, with 14 bases between them. CDR3 length: 13 residues. Written as DNA, the CDR3 is TGCAGCTCCGCGGGGATAGCGAACACTGAAGCTTTCTTT. It specifies CSSAGIANTEAFF.

The chain carries TRBV6-5 and TRBJ1-2, with a possible D match to TRBD1 (5 bases). Per the germline V gene, CDR1 is MNHEY and CDR2 is SVGAGI. Trimming took 4 bases from V and 2 from J, leaving 11 bases between them. This CDR3 has 14 residues. The CDR3 DNA is TGTGCCAGCAGTTCCCCTGACAGCAACTATGGCTACACCTTC. It codes for CASSSPDSNYGYTF.

This clonotype came up a few times. The CDR3 here is CSARDRQSSYNSPLHF. CDR3 in DNA: TGCAGTGCTAGAGATCGGCAGAGCTCCTATAATTCACCCCTCCACTTT. V gene TRBV20-1 combines with J gene TRBJ1-6, with D hard to call. The CDR3 consists of 16 residues. From germline, CDR1 is DFQATT and CDR2 SNEGSKA (reference sequence). Trimming removed 0 bases at V and 0 bases at J, with 9 bases between.

This clonotype was observed a few times. The CDR3 here is CASSQNTGRVGSYNEQFF. CDR3 DNA sequence: TGTGCCAGCAGCCAAAACACGGGGCGGGTAGGGTCCTACAATGAGCAGTTCTTC. J is TRBJ2-1 and V is TRBV11-2; either TRBD1 or TRBD2 may supply D (5 bases each). With 5 bases removed from V and 1 base from J, the gap between germline ends came to 21 bases. The CDR3 has 18 amino acids. The germline CDR1 and CDR2 sequences are SGHAT and FQNNGV. Based on the CDR3 plus reference TRBV11-2 and TRBJ2-1, the full variable domain is EAGVAQSPRYKIIEKRQSVAFWCNPISGHATLYWYQQILGQGPKLLIQFQNNGVVDDSQLPKDRFSAERLKGVDSTLKIQPAKLEDSAVYLCASSQNTGRVGSYNEQFFGPGTRLTVL.

This clonotype showed up many times. The chain recombines TRBV29-1 with TRBJ2-7; 9 bases fit TRBD2. Germline loops: CDR1 SQVTM, CDR2 ANQGSEA. The CDR3 consists of 12 residues. V lost 5 bases to trimming and J lost 4 bases; unmatched junction nucleotides: 3. The CDR3 DNA reads as TGCAGCGTTTTGGCGGGAGGGTACGAGCAGTACTTC. This gives the protein CSVLAGGYEQYF.

This clonotype was detected only a few times. The genes are TRBV6-2 or TRBV6-3 and TRBJ2-2; 12 bases match TRBD2. Germline values: CDR1 MNHEY, CDR2 SVGEGT. J was trimmed by 6 bases and V by 6 bases; bases with no gene match: 11. There are 17 residues in the CDR3. Here the CDR3 DNA reads TGTGCCAGCAGCCCAAGGACTAGCGGGACTATATCCGGGGAGCTGTTTTTT. Protein product: CASSPRTSGTISGELFF.